This TCR beta chain appears in the sequencing data of a study of T cell repertoires in cytomegalovirus infection. TCRdb redid the calling of the reads with MiXCR, one entry per CDR3 protein. The profile shows about 470,000 distinct CDR3 sequences, approximately 46% of them singletons. This clonotype was detected only a few times. Its antigen is not known. The clonotype was recovered from a human donor in good health (CMV status not recorded). Some clones in this sample may be carry-over from other donors' samples. Here the sequenced sample was cultured PBMCs, taken from culture after CMV antigen stimulation.

The CDR3 here is CASSLTQGAYGYTF. The CDR3 region has the DNA TGTGCCAGCAGCTTGACGCAGGGGGCATATGGCTACACCTTC. The V gene is TRBV7-2, the J gene TRBJ1-2; TRBD1 aligns across 8 bases. The germline V gene has CDR1 SGHTA and CDR2 FQGNSA. After removal of 3 bases from V and 5 bases from J, the junction contained 5 bases not matched to a gene. The CDR3 spans 14 residues.